The TCR beta chain under discussion was sequenced for a study of lymphopenia after photon versus proton radiotherapy. Overall study results and limits: Under photons, naive T cells and diversity fell while effector/memory populations rose. Larger post-nadir TCR diversity loss correlated inversely with survival in deceased patients. Post-nadir diversity loss with photons came from oligoclonal expansion, particularly CD8+ Temra cells.

Clones were read by immunoSEQ multiplex PCR, and TCRdb kept only the in-frame ones, dropping some. The sample shows about 45,000 clones, 85% of them seen only once. Germline loops: CDR1 SNHLY, CDR2 FYNNEI. V lost 7 bases to trimming and J lost 4 bases; unmatched junction nucleotides: 7. CDR3 length: 13 residues. A remark on this clone: Its target is not known.

V is TRBV2 and J is TRBJ2-7; TRBD1 agrees at 7 bases. The material was peripheral blood, obtained from a patient treated with photon-based radiotherapy. This clonotype was obtained from a man aged 40-49 years with gastric cancer. CDR3 sequence (DNA): TGTGCCAGCAATCAACAGGGGCGGTACGAGCAGTACTTC. This codes for CASNQQGRYEQYF.